This T cell receptor (beta chain) comes out of a study of regulatory T cells in long-lasting Graves disease. Time point here: newly diagnosed GD, antithyroid drugs for less than 3 months. The TCR library was made from RNA that had been extracted from PBMCs in TRIzol. CDR3-region Arm-PCR and iRepertoire HTBI primers produced the TCR beta libraries. TCRdb fed the multiplex PCR reads into MiXCR, producing one record per CDR3 protein. Here the sample spans just over 600,000 distinct CDR3 sequences, about 16% being singletons. CDR1 SGHRS and CDR2 YFSETQ come from the germline V gene. The CDR3 loop spans 16 amino acids. The ends were cut back, 0 bases at V and 0 bases at J, with 10 bases in the middle. This clonotype was picked up many times. The same sample was also used in a study of T cells in Graves' hyperthyroidism and ophthalmopathy. Turning to that study: Diagnosis of hyperthyroidism was new in patients aged 18 to 65, and its duration was under 2 months. Diagnosing involved the use of clinical symptoms, serum thyroxine and TRAb, thyroid ultrasound and orbital computed tomography. The blood repertoire included most of the expanded thyroid clonotypes above 0.001.

V and J are TRBV5-1 and TRBJ2-1; a weak D match, TRBD1 (6 bases). The starting material was peripheral blood mononuclear cells (PBMCs), obtained at new diagnosis, from a patient treated with antithyroid drugs. The TCR sequence derives from a woman aged 25 to 45 with Graves disease. The CDR3 region is CASSLGDMSSYNEQFF. The CDR3 region has the DNA TGCGCCAGCAGCTTGGGGGACATGAGCTCCTACAATGAGCAGTTCTTC.